The 29 T cell receptor beta chains below come from one sample, sequenced in a study of CD8+CD57+ T cells in acquired aplastic anemia. Genomic DNA, serving as template, underwent TCR beta VDJ and CDR3 profiling. TCRdb processed the reads anew with MiXCR; each CDR3 protein has one entry. The data hold 130,000 or so distinct CDR3 sequences, with less than 45% observed a single time. Sample: sorted CD4+, CD8+, or CD8+CD57+ T cells (not recorded which) from PBMCs. The origin of the receptors is a human donor in good health, serving as a control.

V is TRBV5-1 and J is TRBJ1-1; 7 nucleotides line up with TRBD1. The J segment lost 5 bases and the V segment lost 4 bases, leaving 11 bases of the junction unmatched. This CDR3 is 15 amino acids long. Germline CDR1 and CDR2: SGHRS and YFSETQ. CDR3 loop: CASSQLPGQKTEAFF. The CDR3 coding sequence is TGCGCCAGCAGCCAACTCCCGGGACAGAAGACTGAAGCTTTCTTT.

Regarding this clonotype: This may be a read error, as it is one base from a much larger clone. The chain uses TRBV3-1 and TRBJ1-6, with D uncertain. The CDR3 consists of 15 residues. CDR1 and CDR2 from the germline V gene are LGHDT and YNNKEL (reference sequence). DNA of the CDR3: TGTGCCAGCAGCTCAGGAGGAGGGTACTATTCATCCCTCCACTTT. It encodes CASSSGGGYYSSLHF.

The chain has TRBV25-1 and TRBJ1-2; 7 nucleotides line up with TRBD1. Trimming cost V 10 bases and J 7 bases; bases outside gene matches: 6. Germline V gives CDR1 MGHDK, CDR2 SYGVNS. CDR3 length: 11 amino acids. The CDR3 bases are TGTGCCAATGGGCACAGGGGTGGCTACACCTTC. As protein: CANGHRGGYTF.

This clonotype was seen ten or more times. V is TRBV11-2 and J is TRBJ2-3; 7 positions match TRBD2. This CDR3 region has 13 residues. The V gene's germline CDR1 is SGHAT and CDR2 FQNNGV. V was pared by 10 bases and J by 8 bases, with 12 bases of the junction left unmatched. The CDR3 DNA reads as TGTGCCATAAGCAGCCCTCCGGGGGGTACGCAGTATTTT. Its translation is CAISSPPGGTQYF.

This clonotype was counted at least ten times. V is TRBV20-1 and J is TRBJ1-1, with D unclear. CDR3 length: 14 residues. Germline CDR1 and CDR2: DFQATT and SNEGSKA (reference sequence). Trimming cost V 6 bases and J 1 base, with 15 bases left between them. This CDR3 is CSAPNNNRNTEAFF. CDR3 bases: TGCAGTGCACCGAATAATAACAGGAACACTGAAGCTTTCTTT.

The chain joins TRBV7-2 to TRBJ1-6; 7 positions match TRBD1. The germline V gene has CDR1 SGHTA and CDR2 FQGNSA. The CDR3 is 13 residues long. J lost 6 bases, V lost 6 bases, and 2 bases had no gene match. The CDR3 DNA follows: TGTGCCAGCAGGCAGGGGGGTAATTCACCCCTCCACTTT. Its translation: CASRQGGNSPLHF. Supplemented by reference TRBV7-2 and TRBJ1-6, the full variable domain reads GAGVSQSPSNKVTEKGKDVELRCDPISGHTALYWYRQSLGQGLEFLIYFQGNSAPDKSGLPSDRFSAERTGGSVSTLTIQRTQQEDSAVYLCASRQGGNSPLHFGNGTRLTVT.

This clonotype was recorded many times. The V and J genes are TRBV11-2 and TRBJ2-4; 7 nucleotides agree with TRBD1. Germline loops: CDR1 SGHAT, CDR2 FQNNGV. J lost 1 base, V lost 0 bases, and 15 bases had no gene match. The CDR3 is 20 amino acids. The CDR3 region is CASSLERGARGRWAKNIQYF. The CDR3 coding sequence is TGTGCCAGCAGCTTAGAGCGTGGGGCCAGGGGGAGATGGGCCAAAAACATTCAGTACTTC. The full variable domain, with the rest looked up from reference TRBV11-2 and TRBJ2-4, is EAGVAQSPRYKIIEKRQSVAFWCNPISGHATLYWYQQILGQGPKLLIQFQNNGVVDDSQLPKDRFSAERLKGVDSTLKIQPAKLEDSAVYLCASSLERGARGRWAKNIQYFGAGTRLSVL.

This clonotype has just a few counts. This may come from a read error, since a much larger clone is one base off. The chain carries TRBV10-3 and TRBJ1-2, with 9 bases lining up with TRBD1. The germline CDR1 and CDR2 sequences are ENHRY and SYGVKD. CDR3 length: 18 amino acids. The junction had 22 bases not matched to a gene; V was cut back by 10 bases and J by 4 bases. This chain's CDR3 is CASGYSSGQGALSYGYTF. CDR3 DNA sequence: TGTGCCAGCGGTTACTCATCGGGACAGGGTGCGCTTAGCTATGGCTACACCTTC.

This clonotype appeared a single time. The chain employs TRBV2 and TRBJ1-1, with D perhaps matching TRBD1 (5 bases). Trimming pared 8 bases from V and 0 bases from J, leaving 16 bases between. The CDR3 runs 15 residues. Germline loops: CDR1 SNHLY, CDR2 FYNNEI. The CDR3 nucleotides read TGTGCCAGCGGGCCTGACGGGGCAATGAACACTGAAGCTTTCTTT. Protein: CASGPDGAMNTEAFF.

The sample holds many counts of this clonotype. The chain uses TRBV19 and TRBJ2-1, with 14 bases matching TRBD2. Germline CDR1 and CDR2: LNHDA and SQIVND (reference sequence). CDR3 length equals 14 residues. Trimming removed 6 bases from V and 10 bases from J; junction bases left unmatched: 5. The CDR3 spells CASRGLAGAFEQFF. In nucleotides, the CDR3 is TGTGCCAGTAGGGGACTAGCGGGAGCATTCGAGCAGTTCTTC.

This clonotype has at least ten counts. The chain carries TRBV27 and TRBJ2-7, with D possibly matching TRBD1 (5 bases). V gave up 2 bases and J gave up 6 bases, with 14 bases separating them. This CDR3 region has 14 residues. The germline gives CDR1 MNHEY, CDR2 SMNVEV (reference sequence). CDR3 amino acids: CASSLIQDGREQYF. DNA of the CDR3: TGTGCCAGCAGTTTAATACAGGACGGGCGCGAGCAGTACTTC.

This clonotype came up many times. The V and J genes are TRBV20-1 and TRBJ1-3; D unresolved. The CDR3 length is 13 residues. CDR1 is DFQATT, CDR2 SNEGSKA, per germline (reference sequence). Trimming left V 3 bases short and J 4 bases short, with 10 bases between. The CDR3, as DNA: TGCAGTGCTAGGGGGTGGCGGGGAAACACCATATATTTT. The encoded protein is CSARGWRGNTIYF.

The chain joins TRBV11-2 to TRBJ2-5; TRBD1 matches at 9 bases. Germline assignment: CDR1 SGHAT and CDR2 FQNNGV. There are 17 residues in the CDR3. Trimming at V came to 5 bases and at J to 6 bases, leaving 16 bases not matched to a gene. The CDR3 protein is CASSRGRWGTGSQTQYF. As DNA, the CDR3 is TGTGCCAGCAGCCGGGGGCGGTGGGGGACAGGGTCCCAGACCCAGTACTTC.

This clonotype was seen repeatedly, ten times or more. The CDR3 reads CSARDLGNEKLFF. CDR3 nucleotides: TGCAGTGCTAGAGATTTAGGGAATGAAAAACTGTTTTTT. The chain couples TRBV20-1 to TRBJ1-4; D gene uncertain. The germline V and J ends were trimmed by 0 bases and 5 bases, with 7 bases remaining between them. The CDR3 extends over 13 amino acids. Per the germline V gene, CDR1 is DFQATT and CDR2 is SNEGSKA (reference sequence).

This clonotype has a count of ten or more. The chain has TRBV9 and TRBJ1-6, with D perhaps matching TRBD1 (5 bases). Trimming stripped 4 bases from V and 9 bases from J, with 11 bases between. The CDR3 spans 13 residues. CDR1 is SGDLS, CDR2 YYNGEE, per germline. Written as DNA, the CDR3 is TGTGCCAGCAGCAGGGCCGGGGCTTCACCCCTCCACTTT. Its translation: CASSRAGASPLHF.

The rearrangement links TRBV4-3 to TRBJ2-3; the match to TRBD1 covers 9 bases. This CDR3 region has 16 residues. J was trimmed by 3 bases and V by 3 bases; bases with no gene match: 7. In germline, CDR1 is LGHNA, CDR2 YSLEER. The CDR3 spells CASSQRDRERTDTQYF. The CDR3 nucleotides read TGCGCCAGCAGCCAGAGGGACAGGGAGAGGACAGATACGCAGTATTTT.

This clonotype has just a few counts. The chain recombines TRBV6-2 or TRBV6-3 with TRBJ1-2; D call uncertain. This CDR3 region has 16 residues. V lost 2 bases, J lost 2 bases, and 15 bases lay in between. Germline values: CDR1 MNHEY, CDR2 SVGEGT. The CDR3 DNA reads as TGTGCCAGCAGTTACCGTCTGTCAGGAAGAAACTATGGCTACACCTTC. Translation: CASSYRLSGRNYGYTF.

There are many counts of this clonotype. The V call is TRBV11-2, the J call TRBJ2-7; 8 positions match TRBD2. The junction had 11 bases not matched to a gene; V was cut back by 1 base and J by 6 bases. Germline CDR1 SGHAT, CDR2 FQNNGV. There are 16 residues in the CDR3. The chain's CDR3 is CASSLVFSGMATEQYF. CDR3 bases: TGTGCCAGCAGCTTAGTATTTAGCGGGATGGCTACCGAGCAGTACTTC.

As for this clonotype: A much larger clone differs from this one at a single base, so this may be a read error. The chain links TRBV5-1 to TRBJ1-1, with TRBD1 matching 7 bases. The CDR3 length is 13 residues. The germline V gene encodes CDR1 SGHRS and CDR2 YFSETQ. CDR3 sequence reads: CVSSLAWDRKAFF. CDR3 in DNA: TGCGTCAGCAGCTTGGCCTGGGACAGAAAAGCTTTCTTT.

This sequence joins TRBV19 and TRBJ2-3; 8 bases fit TRBD2. Germline CDR1 reads LNHDA; CDR2 reads SQIVND (reference sequence). The CDR3 is 14 amino acids. Unmatched junction bases numbered 0, after V lost 4 bases and J lost 0 bases. The CDR3 DNA reads as TGTGCCAGTAGTACTAGCGGGAGCACAGATACGCAGTATTTT. Its translation is CASSTSGSTDTQYF.

In this sample, this clonotype turned up a few times. Possible read error: a much larger clone is one base away. The rearrangement joins TRBV20-1 to TRBJ2-3; 12 positions match TRBD1. The length of the CDR3 is 15 residues. Losses at the gene ends were 4 bases for V and 1 base for J; bases not matched to a gene: 3. Germline-derived CDR1 and CDR2 are DFQATT and SNEGSKA (reference sequence). CDR3 coding DNA: TGCAGTGCTAAGGGGACAGGGGGCCGCACAGATACGCAGTATTTT. It specifies CSAKGTGGRTDTQYF.

There are many counts of this clonotype. J is TRBJ1-2 and V is TRBV2; D possibly corresponds to TRBD1 (5 bases). Germline V CDR1 and CDR2: SNHLY, FYNNEI. The CDR3 has 14 amino acids. The V end lost 3 bases, the J end lost 8 bases, and 16 bases lay between the germline ends. CDR3 DNA sequence: TGTGCCAGCAGTGACGGTTTGGGGGTCGTGGGCTACACCTTC. Its protein is CASSDGLGVVGYTF. The complete variable domain, with remaining parts taken from reference TRBV2 and TRBJ1-2, reads EPEVTQTPSHQVTQMGQEVILRCVPISNHLYFYWYRQILGQKVEFLVSFYNNEISEKSEIFDDQFSVERPDGSNFTLKIRSTKLEDSAMYFCASSDGLGVVGYTFGSGTRLTVV.

The table lists this clonotype with many counts. The rearrangement joins TRBV5-1 to TRBJ2-1; a weak D match, TRBD1 (6 bases). Germline V gene data show CDR1 as SGHRS and CDR2 as YFSETQ. The CDR3 is made up of 13 amino acids. Trimming cost V 4 bases and J 3 bases, with 8 bases left between them. Here the CDR3 DNA reads TGCGCCAGCAGCCGGGACATCTACAATGAGCAGTTCTTC. Its protein is CASSRDIYNEQFF.

The rearrangement joins TRBV15 to TRBJ2-2, with D possibly matching TRBD2 (5 bases). Per germline, CDR1 LNHNV and CDR2 YYDKDF (reference sequence). V dropped 10 bases and J dropped 11 bases, with 17 bases sitting between them. The length of the CDR3 is 12 residues. The CDR3 DNA reads as TGTGCCAGCAGTCCGTTCCCGGGAGAGCTGTTTTTT. Translation gives CASSPFPGELFF.

The chain has TRBV25-1 and TRBJ2-7, with TRBD1 matching over 7 bases. V shed 6 bases, J shed 5 bases, and the junction held 10 bases outside the gene matches. The CDR3 is 14 residues long. Per germline, CDR1 MGHDK and CDR2 SYGVNS. In DNA, the CDR3 is TGTGCCAGCAGCTTGTCGGACAGGAACCACGAGCAGTACTTC. Protein product: CASSLSDRNHEQYF.

The chain employs TRBV5-6 and TRBJ2-5, with D possibly matching TRBD2 (5 bases). V was shortened by 2 bases and J by 3 bases, with 11 bases between the two germline ends. The CDR3 extends over 14 amino acids. Per the germline V gene, CDR1 is SGHDT and CDR2 is YYEEEE. CDR3 sequence reads: CASSFPSGEETQYF. The CDR3 DNA sequence: TGTGCCAGCAGCTTTCCGTCCGGGGAAGAGACCCAGTACTTC.

This clonotype was seen a single time. The CDR3 reads CASSEQGGNTEAFF. The CDR3 nucleotides read TGCGCCAGCAGTGAACAGGGGGGGAACACTGAAGCTTTCTTT. V usage is TRBV10-2 and J usage is TRBJ1-1; 8 nucleotides match TRBD1. J was trimmed by 1 base and V by 3 bases; bases with no gene match: 1. Germline V gives CDR1 WSHSY, CDR2 SAAADI. The length of the CDR3 is 14 residues.

This clonotype was counted many times. The V and J genes are TRBV11-3 and TRBJ2-1; D gene unclear. Per the germline V gene, CDR1 is SGHNT and CDR2 is YENEEA. This CDR3 contains 14 residues. V lost 1 base, J lost 12 bases, and 16 bases lay in between. This CDR3 reads CASSLGSAEIGQFF. The CDR3 nucleotides are TGTGCCAGCAGCTTAGGGTCGGCCGAAATTGGGCAGTTCTTC.

This clonotype was counted at least ten times. The V gene is TRBV5-1, the J gene TRBJ1-2; D is unclear. V lost 4 bases to trimming and J lost 4 bases, with 11 bases between them. CDR1 is SGHRS, CDR2 YFSETQ, per germline. The CDR3 length is 13 residues. The CDR3 region is CASSEAGSYGYTF. CDR3 nucleotides: TGCGCCAGCAGCGAGGCAGGCAGCTATGGCTACACCTTC.